Included here is one T cell receptor beta chain sequence, with context. It lacks a known antigen. Base quality data are lacking; no much larger clone is found one base away. High-throughput TCR beta sequencing profiled peripheral blood CD8+ and CD4+ T cells from healthy donors, Susac syndrome patients and multiple sclerosis patients. Healthy donors were age- and sex-matched controls. Bulk CD8+ and CD4+ T cells were purified by magnetic negative isolation, while CD8+ TEMRA cells were enriched using FACS. Blood was drawn into EDTA tubes, processed within 24 hours, and PBMCs were isolated by density gradient centrifugation. PBMCs intended for TCR sequencing were cryopreserved in liquid nitrogen and thawed later in a water bath at 37 degrees C. The sorted or isolated CD4+, CD8+ and CD8+ TEMRA cells had a purity of 90% or higher. Via the germline V gene (reference sequence), CDR1 is MNHEY and CDR2 SMNVEV. From the cysteine through the phenylalanine, the CDR3 covers 16 amino acids. Of all the DNA, just the CDR3 is kept, 48 bases in frame from base 1. V is trimmed back by 5 bases and J by 0 bases, and the junction contains 9 bases that no gene match accounts for.

The sample is drawn from a study of CD8 T cells in Susac syndrome (dated by TCRdb to the late 2010s). Notes on the research overall: The study used repertoire sequencing to test whether antigen drove CD8+ T cell activation and differentiation in Susac syndrome. Findings and caveats that apply to the study as a whole: The number of individuals in the TCR sequencing and HLA analysis was recognized as being relatively small.

RNA was extracted with the RNeasy kit and about 0.45 to 1 ug was reverse transcribed using random hexamers. The immunoSEQ multiplex PCR assay, which covers 54 Vbeta and 13 Jbeta segments, was used to amplify TCR beta CDR3 regions. PCR amplification bias was corrected using a synthetic template baseline for primer optimization and computational correction. In the paper's pipeline: Reads were assigned to V, D and J genes according to IMGT and analyzed in immunoSEQ Analyzer, with only productive sequences retained. Clonality was calculated as one minus the Shannon entropy normalized by log2 of the number of productive unique sequences. For each patient and control, public and private clones were evaluated within the 100 most prevalent clones. Susac-specific clones were defined as absent from healthy and MS cohorts, over a thousand published viral clones and other ImmuneACCESS disease sequences. Using fastp trimming at Q25 and MiXCR clonotype assembly, TCRdb reanalyzed the public sequencing data and kept in-frame beta chains. Merged by CDR3 protein, the rows form single entries marked with the most common genes and DNA. TCRdb's processing, not the authors', yielded these V and J calls. The sample data list more than 150,000 distinct CDR3 sequences, and under 95% of these were observed just once. About 0.073% of the sample is in the top ten clones.

What was sequenced was CD4+ T cells from PBMCs. The source of this sequence is a human donor in good health. The sequence is built from TRBV27 and TRBJ2-7, with TRBD1 matching 8 junction bases. The nucleotides read TGTGCCAGCAGTGGACTGACAGGGGCGAGCTCCTACGAGCAGTACTTC. This encodes CASSGLTGASSYEQYF.